This T cell receptor (beta chain) was captured by sequencing in a study of Ad26.COV2.S vaccination and SARS-CoV-2 variants. The treatment is: roughly 19 received Ad26.COV2.S at low or high dose, single or two shots; several received placebo; per-sample allocation not given. Each sample was drawn 63 days after the first injection (of vaccine or placebo). Per germline, CDR1 SEHNR and CDR2 FQNEAQ (reference sequence). The CDR3 spans 13 residues. Losses at the gene ends were 3 bases for V and 6 bases for J; bases not matched to a gene: 3. The table lists this clone with a count of one. Libraries were prepared by immunoSEQ multiplex PCR; TCRdb keeps only in-frame clonotypes and omits some of them. The sample includes about 320,000 clones, 90% of them seen just once.

This sequence originates from a person between 18 and 65 years old who received the Ad26.COV2.S COVID-19 vaccine or a placebo. The sequencing used peripheral blood, collected in a trial of Ad26.COV2.S vaccine versus placebo. The genes are TRBV7-9 and TRBJ2-7; 9 bases line up with TRBD1. As DNA, the CDR3 is TGTGCCAGCAGCTTTGGGACAGGGCGCGAGCAGTACGTC. Translation gives CASSFGTGREQYV.